What follows are 12 T cell receptor beta chains derived from one specimen sequenced in a study of T cell changes during pregnancy in multiple sclerosis. The repertoire was sequenced with immunoSEQ multiplex PCR; TCRdb's copy has only in-frame clones and lacks some. This sample has some 100,000 clones, with almost 95% found just once. Sequencing used peripheral blood, obtained before pregnancy. These receptor sequences come from a female donor with multiple sclerosis, enrolled in a pregnancy study.

This chain links TRBV4-3 with TRBJ2-1, with a tentative D call TRBD2 (6 bases). The germline V gene has CDR1 LGHNA and CDR2 YSLEER. The CDR3 runs 14 residues. V shed 2 bases and J shed 7 bases, with 12 bases lying between them. Written as DNA, the CDR3 is TGCGCCAGCAGCCAAAATACTGGGGGGAATGAGCAGTTCTTC. Protein: CASSQNTGGNEQFF.

CDR3 coding DNA: TGTGCCAGCAGCTTGGACGGGGACGAGCAGTACTTC. Its translation is CASSLDGDEQYF. The chain is built from TRBV5-4 and TRBJ2-7; perhaps TRBD2 as D (5 bases). V was shortened by 0 bases and J by 5 bases, with 6 bases between the two germline ends. Germline V gene lookup returns CDR1 SGHNT and CDR2 YYREEE (reference sequence). The CDR3 consists of 12 residues.

The chain recombines TRBV2 with TRBJ2-7; no definite D call. The V and J ends lost 3 bases and 3 bases respectively, with 6 bases between them. There are 12 residues in the CDR3. In germline, CDR1 is SNHLY, CDR2 FYNNEI. CDR3 sequence reads: CASSDNYYEQYF. DNA for the CDR3: TGTGCCAGCAGTGACAACTACTACGAGCAGTACTTC.

The J gene is TRBJ2-3, the V gene TRBV11-2; D is unclear. CDR3 length: 15 residues. CDR1 is SGHAT and CDR2 is FQNNGV in the germline V gene. V dropped 1 base and J dropped 0 bases, with 8 bases sitting between them. Written as DNA, the CDR3 is TGTGCCAGCAGCTTAGCCAGTTCTAGCACAGATACGCAGTATTTT. Translated, it gives CASSLASSSTDTQYF.

This clone was seen a single time. V is TRBV4-1 and J is TRBJ2-3, with D possibly matching TRBD1 (6 bases). In germline, CDR1 is MGHRA, CDR2 YSYEKL. The CDR3 runs 17 residues. V was clipped by 4 bases and J by 3 bases, with 20 bases between them. CDR3 amino acids: CASSRQQGTPFTDTQYF. CDR3 DNA sequence: TGCGCCAGCAGCCGCCAACAGGGAACCCCCTTTACAGATACGCAGTATTTT.

This chain uses TRBV2 with TRBJ2-7; 7 bases agree with TRBD1. Germline CDR1 SNHLY, CDR2 FYNNEI. CDR3 length: 14 amino acids. V shed 5 bases, J shed 4 bases, and the junction held 8 bases outside the gene matches. In DNA form, the CDR3 reads TGTGCCAGCAGTTCTTGGGGGACAGATTACGAGCAGTACTTC. Its protein product is CASSSWGTDYEQYF.

The rearrangement links TRBV11-2 to TRBJ2-7; possibly TRBD2 for D (6 bases). This CDR3 is built from 14 residues. Trimming stripped 0 bases from V and 3 bases from J, with 9 bases between. CDR1 is SGHAT, CDR2 FQNNGV, per germline. This CDR3 is CASSLEGRGYEQYF. The CDR3 DNA is TGTGCCAGCAGCTTAGAAGGGCGGGGCTACGAGCAGTACTTC.

V is TRBV27 and J is TRBJ1-2, with D perhaps matching TRBD1 (6 bases). Trimming stripped 6 bases from V and 4 bases from J, with 12 bases between. The CDR3 is 13 amino acids. CDR1 and CDR2 (germline): MNHEY, SMNVEV (reference sequence). CDR3 bases: TGTGCCAGCAGCTGGACAGCCCTCTATGGCTACACCTTC. Residues: CASSWTALYGYTF.

V gene TRBV7-2 combines with J gene TRBJ2-3; a weak D match, TRBD1 (6 bases). CDR3 length: 14 residues. V was trimmed by 8 bases and J by 0 bases, leaving 12 bases between them. CDR1 is SGHTA, CDR2 FQGNSA, per germline. For the CDR3, the DNA is TGTGCCAGCGTTCTGCAGGGGAGCACAGATACGCAGTATTTT. This translates into CASVLQGSTDTQYF.

The chain combines TRBV5-1 with TRBJ1-4, with 7 nucleotides matching TRBD1. The CDR3 is 15 residues long. The V gene's germline CDR1 is SGHRS and CDR2 YFSETQ. V trimming: 3 bases; J trimming: 7 bases; junction bases outside the gene matches: 9. For the CDR3, the DNA is TGCGCCAGCAGCTCCCATCCGGGACAGAGTGAAAAACTGTTTTTT. Its protein product is CASSSHPGQSEKLFF.

The gene calls are TRBV6-6 and TRBJ1-5, with 9 bases matching TRBD1. Germline V gene lookup returns CDR1 MNHNY and CDR2 SVGAGI (reference sequence). The CDR3 sequence is 15 residues long. With 6 bases clipped from V and 3 bases from J, the junction kept 6 bases outside the gene matches. The CDR3 sequence: CASSPQGAYNQPQHF. The CDR3 DNA sequence: TGTGCCAGCAGCCCACAGGGGGCCTACAATCAGCCCCAGCATTTT.

This clone has only one observation. The chain uses TRBV11-2 and TRBJ2-1; D is possibly TRBD2 (6 bases). Germline loops: CDR1 SGHAT, CDR2 FQNNGV. There are 14 residues in the CDR3. Trimming shortened V by 5 bases and J by 5 bases, and 13 bases separated the two germline ends. The DNA of the CDR3 is TGTGCCAGCAGCGGACGGGAGTCGGACAATGAGCAGTTCTTC. As protein: CASSGRESDNEQFF.